This T cell receptor (beta chain) was recorded in a study of radiation and T cells in renal cell carcinoma. Study findings and constraints: Without pretreatment biopsies, baseline tumor clonotype presence was undetermined. From baseline, blood top tumor clonotypes peaked at 2 weeks post-radiation.

The sample's time point: baseline pretreatment blood. Noted treatment: 15 Gy SBRT to primary tumor, nephrectomy 4 weeks later. Serial blood draws occurred at baseline and 2 and 4 weeks post-SBRT. This renal cell carcinoma was of the clear cell type. The assay was immunoSEQ multiplex PCR, and TCRdb's table has in-frame clones only and misses some. The sample lists about 130,000 clones; about four fifths were seen once. This CDR3 comprises 15 residues. Per the germline V gene, CDR1 is SGHDT and CDR2 is YYEEEE. V dropped 4 bases and J dropped 4 bases, with 17 bases sitting between them. Details on this clone: Its specificity is not known.

The chain links TRBV5-6 to TRBJ2-5; tentatively, D is TRBD1 (6 bases). The sequence was collected from a woman in her fifties or sixties with renal cell carcinoma. This material consisted of blood, taken from a patient whose treatment included radiotherapy and nephrectomy. The CDR3 loop reads CASSTTHRDGETQYF. In DNA, the CDR3 is TGTGCCAGCAGCACGACTCACAGGGATGGAGAGACCCAGTACTTC.